The 7 T cell receptor beta chains below come from one sample, sequenced in a study of vaccination effects on CD4 cells after COVID-19. These receptors have no known antigen. Viral peptide pools were used in the ViraFEST assay to expand antigen-specific CD4+ T cells, and sequencing came afterward. Subsequent to a culture period of approximately 11 days, CD4+ T cells were isolated. Infection dated between March and December 2020, before the Alpha, Beta and Delta variants reached the United States. Of the BNT162b2 and mRNA-1273 vaccines, participants received two doses of one or the other. Clones were sequenced by immunoSEQ multiplex PCR, and TCRdb holds only the in-frame ones, with some missing. Of approximately 15,000 clones in the sample, roughly 80% were seen once. Sequenced here: CD4+ T cells from PBMCs cultured with HCoV-NL63 spike peptides, sampled after COVID-19 vaccination. These receptors originate from a human donor who had a prior SARS-CoV-2 infection.

The chain combines TRBV12-5 with TRBJ1-5; TRBD1 aligns across 7 bases. The germline V gene encodes CDR1 LGHNT and CDR2 FRNRAP. With 6 bases clipped from V and 4 bases from J, the junction kept 6 bases outside the gene matches. The CDR3 is 14 amino acids. CDR3 nucleotides: TGTGCTAGTGGACCCGGGACAGATAATCAGCCCCAGCATTTT. The encoded protein is CASGPGTDNQPQHF.

J is TRBJ2-7 and V is TRBV9, with unresolved D. The CDR3 is 13 amino acids. V dropped 0 bases and J dropped 4 bases, with 8 bases sitting between them. Germline assignment: CDR1 SGDLS and CDR2 YYNGEE. CDR3 region: CASSVGLDYEQYF. For the CDR3, the DNA is TGTGCCAGCAGCGTAGGGTTAGATTACGAGCAGTACTTC.

This sequence joins TRBV9 and TRBJ2-2; TRBD2 aligns across 7 bases. CDR3 length: 17 residues. Germline CDR1 is SGDLS and CDR2 is YYNGEE. The ends lost 0 bases at V and 0 bases at J; junction bases unmatched: 5. The CDR3 DNA reads as TGTGCCAGCAGCGTAGGGCTAGCGGTCGCGAACACCGGGGAGCTGTTTTTT. Translation: CASSVGLAVANTGELFF.

The chain employs TRBV11-3 and TRBJ1-1; possible D gene TRBD1, 6 bases. V shed 4 bases and J shed 1 base, with 10 bases lying between them. Germline CDR1 reads SGHNT; CDR2 reads YENEEA. The CDR3 spans 14 residues. CDR3 nucleotides: TGTGCCAGCAGCTCGGGGGGCCCGAACACTGAAGCTTTCTTT. Translation gives CASSSGGPNTEAFF.

The genes are TRBV7-3 and TRBJ2-1; no clear D gene. Trimming took 6 bases from V and 9 from J, leaving 12 bases between them. The CDR3 is 12 residues long. Germline assignment: CDR1 SGHTA and CDR2 FQGTGA. The CDR3: CASSRLDGEQFF. CDR3 coding DNA: TGTGCCAGCAGTCGCCTCGACGGTGAGCAGTTCTTC. The full variable domain, rest sourced from reference TRBV7-3 and TRBJ2-1, is GAGVSQTPSNKVTEKGKYVELRCDPISGHTALYWYRQSLGQGPEFLIYFQGTGAADDSGLPNDRFFAVRPEGSVSTLKIQRTERGDSAVYLCASSRLDGEQFFGPGTRLTVL.

The V gene is TRBV5-6, the J gene TRBJ2-1; D is perhaps TRBD2 (5 bases). The CDR3 loop spans 12 amino acids. V was trimmed by 4 bases and J by 7 bases, leaving 9 bases between them. Germline CDR1 reads SGHDT; CDR2 reads YYEEEE. CDR3 nucleotides: TGTGCCAGCAGCCGAAGGAGGAATGAGCAGTTCTTC. Translated: CASSRRRNEQFF.

The chain uses TRBV27 and TRBJ2-2; perhaps TRBD1 as D (5 bases). From germline, CDR1 is MNHEY and CDR2 SMNVEV (reference sequence). With 7 bases removed from V and 5 bases from J, the gap between germline ends came to 17 bases. This CDR3 is built from 15 residues. CDR3 nucleotides: TGTGCCAGCACCTGGGGAAGGGGTCGGACCGGGGAGCTGTTTTTT. Translation gives CASTWGRGRTGELFF.